What follows describes a single TCR beta chain. This sample stems from a study of blood T cell repertoires in COVID-19. Across the whole study: Sample material is recorded as cDNA or gDNA derived from T cells, B-cell-depleted T cells, or PBMCs.

The table came from immunoSEQ multiplex PCR; TCRdb's copy has only in-frame clones and leaves some out. This table holds 120,000 or so clones, under 80% found once. The material sequenced was peripheral blood. The TCR was taken from a man aged 50-59 years with acute or convalescent COVID-19.

As DNA, the CDR3 is TGCGCCAGCAGTCAAGGTACAGGGATCACAGATACGCAGTATTTT. It yields the protein CASSQGTGITDTQYF. The V gene is TRBV23-1, the J gene TRBJ2-3, with D tentatively TRBD1 (6 bases). TRBV23-1 is labeled an ORF, and its function is uncertain. The CDR3 runs to 15 residues. Between the trimmed V and J ends, which lost 2 bases and 2 bases, there was a span of 11 bases.